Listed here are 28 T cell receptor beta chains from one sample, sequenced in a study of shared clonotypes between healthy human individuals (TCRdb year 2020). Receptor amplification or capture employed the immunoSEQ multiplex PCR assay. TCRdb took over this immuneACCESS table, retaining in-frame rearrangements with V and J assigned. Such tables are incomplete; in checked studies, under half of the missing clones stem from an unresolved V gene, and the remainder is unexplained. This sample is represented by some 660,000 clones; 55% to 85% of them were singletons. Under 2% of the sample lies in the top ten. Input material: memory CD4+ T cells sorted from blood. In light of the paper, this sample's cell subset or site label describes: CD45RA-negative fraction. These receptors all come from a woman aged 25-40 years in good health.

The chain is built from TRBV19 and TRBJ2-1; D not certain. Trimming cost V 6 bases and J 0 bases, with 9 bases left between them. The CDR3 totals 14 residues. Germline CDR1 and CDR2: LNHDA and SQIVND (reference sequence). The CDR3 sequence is CASRVEGSYNEQFF. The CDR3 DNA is TGTGCCAGTAGAGTGGAAGGCTCCTACAATGAGCAGTTCTTC.

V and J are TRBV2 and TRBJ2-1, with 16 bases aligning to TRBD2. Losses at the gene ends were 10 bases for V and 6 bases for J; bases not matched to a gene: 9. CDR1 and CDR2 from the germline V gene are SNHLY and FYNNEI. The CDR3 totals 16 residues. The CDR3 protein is CATTTGTSGRANEQFF. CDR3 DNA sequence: TGTGCCACCACCACCGGGACTAGCGGGAGGGCCAATGAGCAGTTCTTC.

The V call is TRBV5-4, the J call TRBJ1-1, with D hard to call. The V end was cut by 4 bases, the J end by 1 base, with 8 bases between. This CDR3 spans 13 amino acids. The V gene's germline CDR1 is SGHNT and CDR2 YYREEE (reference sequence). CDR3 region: CASSRAGNTEAFF. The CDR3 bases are TGTGCCAGCAGCCGAGCAGGGAACACTGAAGCTTTCTTT.

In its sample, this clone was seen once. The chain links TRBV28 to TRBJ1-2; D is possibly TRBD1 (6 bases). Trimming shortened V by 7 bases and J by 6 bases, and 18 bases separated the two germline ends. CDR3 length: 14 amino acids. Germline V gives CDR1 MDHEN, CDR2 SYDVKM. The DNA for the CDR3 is TGTGCCAGCACTATACAGGGTCGGAGCCATGGCTACACCTTC. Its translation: CASTIQGRSHGYTF.

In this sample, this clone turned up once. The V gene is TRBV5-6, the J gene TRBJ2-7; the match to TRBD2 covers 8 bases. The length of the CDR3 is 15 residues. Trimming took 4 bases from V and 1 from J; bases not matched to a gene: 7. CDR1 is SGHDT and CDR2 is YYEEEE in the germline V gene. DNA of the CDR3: TGTGCCAGCAGCCAATCTTTAGCGGGGTCCTACGAGCAGTACTTC. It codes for CASSQSLAGSYEQYF.

This CDR3 reads CASSLASGPYNEQFF. CDR3 coding DNA: TGTGCCAGCAGCTTAGCGAGCGGGCCCTACAATGAGCAGTTCTTC. The chain is built from TRBV7-6 and TRBJ2-1; maybe TRBD2 (6 bases). V lost 0 bases, J lost 2 bases, and 8 bases lay in between. Germline V CDR1 and CDR2: SGHVS, FNYEAQ. The CDR3 totals 15 residues.

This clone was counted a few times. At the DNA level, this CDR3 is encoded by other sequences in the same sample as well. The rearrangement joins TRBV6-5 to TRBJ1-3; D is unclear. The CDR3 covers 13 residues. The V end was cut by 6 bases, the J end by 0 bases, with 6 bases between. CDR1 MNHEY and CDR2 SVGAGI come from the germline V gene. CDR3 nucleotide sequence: TGTGCCAGCAGGCAAAGCTCTGGAAACACCATATATTTT. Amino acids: CASRQSSGNTIYF.

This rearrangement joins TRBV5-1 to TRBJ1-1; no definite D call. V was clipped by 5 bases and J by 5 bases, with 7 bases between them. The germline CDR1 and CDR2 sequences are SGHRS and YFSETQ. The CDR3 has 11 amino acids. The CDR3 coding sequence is TGCGCCAGCAGAAGGGTTACTGAAGCTTTCTTT. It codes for CASRRVTEAFF. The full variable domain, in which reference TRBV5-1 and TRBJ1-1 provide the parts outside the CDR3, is KAGVTQTPRYLIKTRGQQVTLSCSPISGHRSVSWYQQTPGQGLQFLFEYFSETQRNKGNFPGRFSGRQFSNSRSEMNVSTLELGDSALYLCASRRVTEAFFGQGTRLTVV.

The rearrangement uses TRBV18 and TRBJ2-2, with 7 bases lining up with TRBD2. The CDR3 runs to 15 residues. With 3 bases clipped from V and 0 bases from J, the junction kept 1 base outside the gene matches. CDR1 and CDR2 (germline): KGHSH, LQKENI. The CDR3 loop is CASSPLAANTGELFF. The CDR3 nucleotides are TGTGCCAGCTCACCGCTAGCGGCGAACACCGGGGAGCTGTTTTTT.

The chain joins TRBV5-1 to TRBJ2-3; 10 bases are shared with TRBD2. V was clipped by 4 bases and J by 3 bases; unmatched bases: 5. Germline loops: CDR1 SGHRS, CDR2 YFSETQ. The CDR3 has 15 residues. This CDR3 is CASSAGLAETDTQYF. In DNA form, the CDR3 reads TGCGCCAGCAGCGCCGGACTAGCGGAGACAGATACGCAGTATTTT.

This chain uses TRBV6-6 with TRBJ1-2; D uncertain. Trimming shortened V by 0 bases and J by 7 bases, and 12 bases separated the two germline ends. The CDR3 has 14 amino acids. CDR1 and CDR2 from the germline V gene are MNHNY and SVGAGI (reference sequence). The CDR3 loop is CASSYSGQVLGYTF. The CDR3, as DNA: TGTGCCAGCAGTTACTCTGGGCAGGTACTTGGCTACACCTTC.

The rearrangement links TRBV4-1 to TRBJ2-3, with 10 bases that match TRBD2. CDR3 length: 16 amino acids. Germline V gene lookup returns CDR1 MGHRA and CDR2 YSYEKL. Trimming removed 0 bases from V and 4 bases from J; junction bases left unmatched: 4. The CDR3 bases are TGCGCCAGCAGCCAAGATTCTAGCGGGAGCGCAGATACGCAGTATTTT. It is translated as CASSQDSSGSADTQYF.

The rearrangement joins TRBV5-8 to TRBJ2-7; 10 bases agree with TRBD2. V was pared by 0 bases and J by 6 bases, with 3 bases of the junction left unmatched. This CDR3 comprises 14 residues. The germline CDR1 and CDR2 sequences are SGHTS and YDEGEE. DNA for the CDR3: TGTGCCAGCAGCTTGGAAGCGGGAGGGCTCGAGCAGTACTTC. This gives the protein CASSLEAGGLEQYF.

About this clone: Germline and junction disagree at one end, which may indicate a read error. CDR3 nucleotide sequence: TGTGCCAGCAGTGAAGACAGGGGAAGAAATCAACCCCAGCATTTT. It is translated as CASSEDRGRNQPQHF. This rearrangement joins TRBV6-1 to TRBJ1-5; 7 bases align to TRBD1. CDR1 is MNHNS, CDR2 SASEGT, per germline. This CDR3 spans 15 amino acids.

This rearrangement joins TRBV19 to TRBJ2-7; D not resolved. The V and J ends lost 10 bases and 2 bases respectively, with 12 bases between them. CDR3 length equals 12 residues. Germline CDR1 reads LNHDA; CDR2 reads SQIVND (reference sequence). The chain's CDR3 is CATPDGTYEQYF. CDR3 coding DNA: TGTGCCACTCCGGACGGAACCTACGAGCAGTACTTC.

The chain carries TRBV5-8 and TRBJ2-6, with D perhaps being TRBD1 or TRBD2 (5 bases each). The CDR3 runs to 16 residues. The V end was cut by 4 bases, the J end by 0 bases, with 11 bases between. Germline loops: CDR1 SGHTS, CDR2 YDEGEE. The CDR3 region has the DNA TGTGCCAGCAGCCCAGGGACCTTCTCTGGGGCCAACGTCCTGACTTTC. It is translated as CASSPGTFSGANVLTF.

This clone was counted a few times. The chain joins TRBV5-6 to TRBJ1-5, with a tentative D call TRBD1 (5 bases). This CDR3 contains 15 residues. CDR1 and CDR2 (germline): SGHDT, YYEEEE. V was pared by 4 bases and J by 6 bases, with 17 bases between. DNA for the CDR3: TGTGCCAGCAGCAATAGGGGCGTCTGGAGTCAGCCCCAGCATTTT. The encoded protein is CASSNRGVWSQPQHF.

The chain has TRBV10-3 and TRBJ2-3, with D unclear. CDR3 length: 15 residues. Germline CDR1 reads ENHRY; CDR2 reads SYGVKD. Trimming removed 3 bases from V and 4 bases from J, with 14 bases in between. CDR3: CAISDSRGRADTQYF. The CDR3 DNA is TGTGCCATCAGTGACTCAAGAGGACGCGCAGATACGCAGTATTTT.

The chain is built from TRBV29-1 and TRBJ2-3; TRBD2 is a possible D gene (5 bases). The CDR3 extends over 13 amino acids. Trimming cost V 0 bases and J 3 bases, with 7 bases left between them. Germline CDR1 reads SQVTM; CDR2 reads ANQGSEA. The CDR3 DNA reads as TGCAGCGTTGAAGACCGGAGGACAGATACGCAGTATTTT. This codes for CSVEDRRTDTQYF.

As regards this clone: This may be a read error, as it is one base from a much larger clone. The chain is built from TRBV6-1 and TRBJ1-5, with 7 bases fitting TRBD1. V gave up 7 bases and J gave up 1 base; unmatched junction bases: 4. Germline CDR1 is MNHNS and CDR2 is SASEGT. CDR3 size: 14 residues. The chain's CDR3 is CASTKDRSNQPQHF. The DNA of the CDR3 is TGTGCCAGCACTAAGGACAGGAGCAATCAGCCCCAGCATTTT.

This CDR3 is CASSWGLTGEETQYF. The CDR3, as DNA: TGTGCCAGCAGCTGGGGTCTCACGGGAGAAGAGACCCAGTACTTC. This chain connects TRBV5-6 to TRBJ2-5, with TRBD2 as a possible D gene (6 bases). V was clipped by 3 bases and J by 3 bases, with 15 bases between them. Germline CDR1 reads SGHDT; CDR2 reads YYEEEE. The CDR3 totals 15 residues.

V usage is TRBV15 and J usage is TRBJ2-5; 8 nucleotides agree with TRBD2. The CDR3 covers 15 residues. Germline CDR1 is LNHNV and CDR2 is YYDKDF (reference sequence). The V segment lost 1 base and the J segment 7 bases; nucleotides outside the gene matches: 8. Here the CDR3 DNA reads TGTGCCACCAGCAGAGGAGCGGGAGCCTGGGGGACCCAGTACTTC. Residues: CATSRGAGAWGTQYF.

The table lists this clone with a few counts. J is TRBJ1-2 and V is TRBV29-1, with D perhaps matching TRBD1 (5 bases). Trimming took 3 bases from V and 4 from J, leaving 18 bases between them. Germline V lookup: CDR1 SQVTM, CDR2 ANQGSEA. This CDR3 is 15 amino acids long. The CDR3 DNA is TGCAGCGTTGACGGCGGGGCGCGGGGGAGCTATGGCTACACCTTC. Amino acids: CSVDGGARGSYGYTF.

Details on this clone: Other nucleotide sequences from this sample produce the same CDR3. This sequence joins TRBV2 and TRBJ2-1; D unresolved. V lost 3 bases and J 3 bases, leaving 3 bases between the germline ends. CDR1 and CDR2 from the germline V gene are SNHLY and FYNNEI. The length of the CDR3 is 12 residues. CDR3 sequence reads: CASSEDYNEQFF. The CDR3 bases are TGTGCCAGCAGTGAGGACTACAATGAGCAGTTCTTC.

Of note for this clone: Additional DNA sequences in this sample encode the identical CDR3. In DNA form, the CDR3 reads TGCGCCAGCAGCCAAGACTCGAGCTCCTACAATGAGCAGTTCTTC. Its translation is CASSQDSSSYNEQFF. J is TRBJ2-1 and V is TRBV5-1; D remains ambiguous. Trimming took 4 bases from V and 0 from J, leaving 11 bases between them. There are 15 residues in the CDR3. Germline V gives CDR1 SGHRS, CDR2 YFSETQ.

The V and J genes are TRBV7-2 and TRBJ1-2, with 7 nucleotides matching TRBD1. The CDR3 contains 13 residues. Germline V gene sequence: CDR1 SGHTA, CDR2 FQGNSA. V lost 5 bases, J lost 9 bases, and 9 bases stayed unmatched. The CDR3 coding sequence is TGTGCCAGCAGCCCCTACGACAGGGTTAGCTACACCTTC. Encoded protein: CASSPYDRVSYTF.

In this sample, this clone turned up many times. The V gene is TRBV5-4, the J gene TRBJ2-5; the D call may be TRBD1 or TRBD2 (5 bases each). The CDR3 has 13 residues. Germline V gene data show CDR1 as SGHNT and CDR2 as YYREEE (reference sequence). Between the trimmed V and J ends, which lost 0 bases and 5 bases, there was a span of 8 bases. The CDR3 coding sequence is TGTGCCAGCAGCTTGGGGGGCGGGGAGACCCAGTACTTC. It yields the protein CASSLGGGETQYF.

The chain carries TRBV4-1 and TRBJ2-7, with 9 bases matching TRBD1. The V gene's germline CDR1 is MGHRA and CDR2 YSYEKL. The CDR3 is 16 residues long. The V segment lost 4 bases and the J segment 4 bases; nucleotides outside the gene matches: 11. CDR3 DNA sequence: TGCGCCAGCAGCCCGTTTCCCGGGACAGGGCAGTACGAGCAGTACTTC. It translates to CASSPFPGTGQYEQYF.